The TCR beta chain under discussion was sequenced for a study of human T cells and chemical hapten exposure. The overall study: The sensitizer, 2% DPC, was used on approximately 2 cm by approximately 2 cm of upper inner arm skin. The study traced per-sample TCR yield variation mainly to small differences in pooled library volumes.

This clonotype has ten or more counts. TCRdb ran MiXCR on the RACE reads and lists one entry per CDR3 protein. The sample lists some 27,000 distinct CDR3 sequences, roughly 10% occurring once. Noted time point: patch test 2, 6 weeks after DPC sensitization. Treatment denoted: therapeutic diphenylcyclopropenone sensitization with weekly scalp DPC. The sequence came from a man aged 25-45 years with alopecia areata. Some clones in this sample may be carry-over from other donors' samples. Specimen: whole blood, collected in connection with sensitization to the hapten diphenylcyclopropenone (DPC).

CDR3 sequence: CASSDSGLAANEQFF. As DNA, the CDR3 is TGCGCCAGCAGTGATTCCGGACTAGCGGCCAATGAGCAGTTCTTC. The chain combines TRBV10-2 with TRBJ2-1, with TRBD2 matching over 10 bases. Per the germline V gene, CDR1 is WSHSY and CDR2 is SAAADI. After removal of 3 bases from V and 6 bases from J, the junction contained 5 bases not matched to a gene. CDR3 size: 15 residues.